A selection of T cell receptor beta chains follows, all from one sample in a study of control samples from healthy donors and cancer patients. Profiling relied on immunoSEQ multiplex PCR, and the TCRdb table lists in-frame clones only, not all of them. The table lists over 200,000 clones, about 80% of them singletons. Material: PBMCs. These receptors originate from a woman aged 60-75 years with lung cancer. The CDR3 runs from the conserved cysteine through the conserved F or W. The D gene is left open where the match is weak. For some rows the clone size is stated as once, few or many, or as a class when expanded; others skip it.

v_gene	d_gene	j_gene	abundance	CDR3aa	CDR3nt
TRBV28	TRBD1	TRBJ2-7	NA	CASSLTGGRSSEQYF	TGTGCCAGCAGTCTAACAGGGGGAAGGAGTAGCGAGCAGTACTTC
TRBV12-3/TRBV12-4	TRBD1	TRBJ2-5	once	CASTGTGAVTQYF	TGTGCCAGCACTGGGACAGGGGCGGTGACCCAGTACTTC
TRBV19	NA	TRBJ1-5	NA	CASRGGGGAAQPQHF	TGTGCCAGTCGGGGGGGCGGGGGCGCGGCTCAGCCCCAGCATTTT
TRBV5-1	TRBD2	TRBJ2-1	NA	CASSPRAGTSVGNEQFF	TGCGCCAGCAGCCCGCGAGCCGGGACTAGCGTCGGGAATGAGCAGTTCTTC
TRBV9	NA	TRBJ1-4	few	CASSFTEGGRGEKLFF	TGTGCCAGCAGCTTCACTGAGGGGGGGCGCGGAGAAAAACTGTTTTTT
TRBV7-2	NA	TRBJ2-6	few	CASSPSGANVLTF	TGTGCCAGCAGCCCCTCCGGGGCCAACGTCCTGACTTTC
TRBV27	TRBD1	TRBJ2-2	NA	CASSSTGGGTGELFF	TGTGCCAGCAGTTCGACAGGGGGAGGCACCGGGGAGCTGTTTTTT
TRBV20-1	NA	TRBJ2-1	NA	CSARGRNEQFF	TGCAGTGCCCGGGGACGGAATGAGCAGTTCTTC
TRBV28	NA	TRBJ1-1	few	CASSLLTEAFF	TGTGCCAGCAGCCTTTTAACTGAAGCTTTCTTT
TRBV3-1/TRBV3-2	TRBD2	TRBJ2-5	NA	CASSQLAEETQYF	TGTGCCAGCAGCCAGCTAGCGGAAGAGACCCAGTACTTC
TRBV28	NA	TRBJ1-2	NA	CASSLNDPRGYTF	TGTGCCAGCAGTTTAAACGACCCAAGGGGCTACACCTTC
TRBV15	TRBD1	TRBJ1-1	once	CATCRDRSGGEAFF	TGTGCCACCTGCCGGGACAGGTCGGGCGGTGAAGCTTTCTTT
TRBV5-6	NA	TRBJ1-5	NA	CASSIGGISNQPQHF	TGTGCCAGCAGCATAGGAGGCATTAGCAATCAGCCCCAGCATTTT
TRBV7-3	TRBD2	TRBJ2-4	NA	CASSLSGGEGNIQYF	TGTGCCAGCAGCTTAAGCGGGGGTGAGGGGAACATTCAGTACTTC
TRBV3-1/TRBV3-2	NA	TRBJ2-3	NA	CASSHPGRADTQYF	TGTGCCAGCAGTCACCCCGGGAGAGCAGATACGCAGTATTTT
TRBV29-1	TRBD2	TRBJ2-1	few	CSVRAGGLSDEQFF	TGCAGCGTGCGCGCGGGGGGGCTTTCCGATGAGCAGTTCTTC
TRBV2	NA	TRBJ2-5	NA	CASSFLRETQYF	TGTGCCAGCAGTTTCCTTCGGGAGACCCAGTACTTC
TRBV10-2	TRBD2	TRBJ2-3	few	CASRTISGRAPYTDTQYF	TGCGCCAGCAGGACAATTAGCGGGAGGGCCCCCTACACAGATACGCAGTATTTT
TRBV3-1/TRBV3-2	NA	TRBJ2-1	NA	CASSQVRSLSSYNEQFF	TGTGCCAGCAGCCAAGTACGTTCCCTAAGCTCCTACAATGAGCAGTTCTTC
TRBV25-1	NA	TRBJ1-3	few	CASKQGILGNTIYF	TGTGCCAGCAAGCAGGGTATTCTTGGAAACACCATATATTTT
TRBV18	NA	TRBJ1-1	NA	CASSPGWGMNTEAFF	TGTGCCAGCTCCCCGGGGTGGGGTATGAACACTGAAGCTTTCTTT
TRBV5-6	NA	TRBJ2-4	NA	CASSLAMGTGAKNIQYF	TGTGCCAGCAGCTTGGCAATGGGTACGGGAGCCAAAAACATTCAGTACTTC
TRBV6-5	NA	TRBJ2-5	once	CASSPRTRETQYF	TGTGCCAGCAGCCCCCGGACCCGAGAGACCCAGTACTTC
TRBV3-1/TRBV3-2	TRBD1	TRBJ2-1	NA	CASSQGNRGHEQFF	TGTGCCAGCAGCCAAGGGAACAGGGGACATGAGCAGTTCTTC
TRBV29-1	NA	TRBJ2-1	few	CSVELARGSSSYNEQFF	TGCAGCGTTGAACTAGCCCGGGGTTCTAGCTCCTACAATGAGCAGTTCTTC
TRBV18	NA	TRBJ1-6	few	CASSPPSGSSHSPLHF	TGTGCCAGCTCACCACCGTCAGGGAGTAGTCATTCACCCCTCCACTTT
TRBV19	TRBD2	TRBJ2-1	NA	CASSRGGPYNEQFF	TGTGCCAGTAGCCGGGGGGGCCCCTACAATGAGCAGTTCTTC
TRBV5-1	TRBD1	TRBJ1-4	NA	CASSVQGTGEKLFF	TGCGCCAGCAGCGTACAGGGGACGGGTGAAAAACTGTTTTTT
TRBV10-2	NA	TRBJ2-7	few	CASSGVRRKLYEQYF	TGCGCCAGCAGTGGCGTTCGGCGGAAGCTCTACGAGCAGTACTTC
TRBV30	NA	TRBJ1-5	once	CAWSPPLEGNQPQHF	TGTGCCTGGAGTCCCCCATTGGAAGGCAATCAGCCCCAGCATTTT
TRBV5-1	NA	TRBJ1-5	NA	CASRPWGGRGTLQPQHF	TGCGCCAGCAGACCCTGGGGGGGGCGCGGGACGCTTCAGCCCCAGCATTTT
TRBV27	TRBD1	TRBJ1-2	NA	CASSYHAGTGSFGYTF	TGTGCCAGCAGTTACCACGCCGGGACAGGGTCTTTCGGCTACACCTTC
TRBV9	NA	TRBJ1-1	NA	CASSVNAQGITFF	TGTGCCAGCAGCGTAAACGCACAGGGAATAACTTTCTTT
TRBV2	TRBD2	TRBJ2-3	NA	CASSDFSGTDTQYF	TGTGCCAGCAGCGACTTTAGCGGGACAGATACGCAGTATTTT
TRBV5-5	TRBD1	TRBJ1-3	NA	CASSPRTGTLSGNTIYF	TGTGCCAGCAGCCCCCGGACAGGGACCCTCTCTGGAAACACCATATATTTT
TRBV6-5	NA	TRBJ2-7	NA	CASGRGAHEQYF	TGTGCCAGCGGGAGGGGGGCCCACGAGCAGTACTTC
TRBV6-5	TRBD2	TRBJ2-7	NA	CASSYSGGGYYEQYF	TGTGCCAGCAGTTACTCCGGGGGGGGGTACTACGAGCAGTACTTC
TRBV4-2	NA	TRBJ2-1	NA	CASSQDRVVDEQFF	TGTGCCAGCAGCCAAGATAGGGTTGTGGATGAGCAGTTCTTC
TRBV27	NA	TRBJ2-7	NA	CASSFRGPYEQYF	TGTGCCAGCAGTTTCAGGGGTCCCTACGAGCAGTACTTC